Listed below are T cell receptor beta chains from one sample, sequenced in a study of cytomegalovirus exposure and HLA in healthy donors. The method was immunoSEQ multiplex PCR; TCRdb's version includes in-frame clones alone and lacks a portion of them. The data show approximately 120,000 clones, approximately 73% seen once. The material sequenced was PBMCs. These receptors all stem from a man aged 40-49 years in good health and CMV-seronegative. The CDR3 runs from the conserved cysteine through the conserved F or W. Fields, in order: clone size, D gene, CDR3 length, V gene, J gene, CDR3 DNA, CDR3 protein. The D gene is left open where the match is weak. Clone size is stated in some rows and not others, as once, few, many or a class when expanded.

.	.	14	TRBV5-1	TRBJ2-7	TGCGCCAGCAGCCGGGACAATTTATCCTACGAGCAGTACTTC	CASSRDNLSYEQYF
.	.	15	TRBV4-1	TRBJ2-5	TGCGCCAGCAGCCAAGCGGGACGGGGGCAAGAGACCCAGTACTTC	CASSQAGRGQETQYF
.	TRBD2	17	TRBV5-4	TRBJ2-3	TGTGCCAGCAGCTCAACTAGCGGGGGGGCCTCCGGAGATACGCAGTATTTT	CASSSTSGGASGDTQYF
.	TRBD1	13	TRBV7-9	TRBJ1-1	TGTGCCAGCAGCTTAGCAATCCCAGGGGGGGCTTTCTTT	CASSLAIPGGAFF
.	.	14	TRBV6-5	TRBJ2-7	TGTGCCAGCAGTCGCATACAGGGTGGAGCAGGGCAGTACTTC	CASSRIQGGAGQYF
.	TRBD2	16	TRBV5-1	TRBJ2-5	TGCGCCAGCAGCTTGGCAGTCAGGGAGGGCCAAGAGACCCAGTACTTC	CASSLAVREGQETQYF
.	TRBD1	14	TRBV6-5	TRBJ2-7	TGTGCCAGCAGTCGAGGGACAGGCGCCTACGAGCAGTACTTC	CASSRGTGAYEQYF
.	TRBD1	13	TRBV6-4	TRBJ1-1	TGTGCCAGCAGGGGACAGGGGTCCACTGAAGCTTTCTTT	CASRGQGSTEAFF
few	TRBD1	15	TRBV4-2	TRBJ2-7	TGTGCCAGCAGCCGGGACACAGGGGAGACCTACGAGCAGTACTTC	CASSRDTGETYEQYF
.	TRBD1	19	TRBV7-9	TRBJ2-4	TGTGCCAGCAGCTCGACCGGGACAGGGGGAATCTTGGCCAAAAACATTCAGTACTTC	CASSSTGTGGILAKNIQYF
few	.	13	TRBV6-5	TRBJ1-5	TGTGCCAGCAGACGGACGGGGGATCAGCCCCAGCATTTT	CASRRTGDQPQHF
.	.	15	TRBV9	TRBJ1-1	TGTCCCAGCACTCCTTGGGGCGCGAAAAACACTGAAGCTTTCTTT	CPSTPWGAKNTEAFF
.	.	11	TRBV5-6	TRBJ1-1	TGTGCCAGCAGCTCACAGAATGGAGCTTTCTTT	CASSSQNGAFF
.	.	15	TRBV5-1	TRBJ2-2	TGCGCCAGCAGCCCATGGGGGCCGAACACCGGGGAGCTGTTTTTT	CASSPWGPNTGELFF
.	.	16	TRBV4-1	TRBJ1-2	TGCGCCAGCAGCCGAAACCTTCAGGGTTGGGGCTATGGCTACACCTTC	CASSRNLQGWGYGYTF
.	TRBD1	16	TRBV11-2	TRBJ1-1	TGTGCCAGCAGCTTCCGTTTCAGGGGGTTGGACACTGAAGCTTTCTTT	CASSFRFRGLDTEAFF
.	.	16	TRBV10-3	TRBJ1-1	TGTGCCATCAGTGATCAGGTGGGCCCCATGAACACTGAAGCTTTCTTT	CAISDQVGPMNTEAFF
.	.	14	TRBV19	TRBJ2-5	TGTGCCAGTACCAACGGAGGCGGCCGGGAGACCCAGTACTTC	CASTNGGGRETQYF